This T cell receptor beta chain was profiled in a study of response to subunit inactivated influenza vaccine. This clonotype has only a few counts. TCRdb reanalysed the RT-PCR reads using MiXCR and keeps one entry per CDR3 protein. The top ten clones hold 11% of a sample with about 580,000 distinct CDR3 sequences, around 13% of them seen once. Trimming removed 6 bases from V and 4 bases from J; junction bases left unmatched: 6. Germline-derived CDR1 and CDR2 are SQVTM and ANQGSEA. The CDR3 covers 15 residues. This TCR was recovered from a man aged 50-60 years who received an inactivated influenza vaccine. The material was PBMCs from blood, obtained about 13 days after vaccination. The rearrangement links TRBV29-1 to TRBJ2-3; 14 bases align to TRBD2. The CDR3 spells CSVGLAGGRADTQYF. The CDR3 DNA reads TGCAGCGTAGGACTAGCGGGAGGTCGGGCAGATACGCAGTATTTT.